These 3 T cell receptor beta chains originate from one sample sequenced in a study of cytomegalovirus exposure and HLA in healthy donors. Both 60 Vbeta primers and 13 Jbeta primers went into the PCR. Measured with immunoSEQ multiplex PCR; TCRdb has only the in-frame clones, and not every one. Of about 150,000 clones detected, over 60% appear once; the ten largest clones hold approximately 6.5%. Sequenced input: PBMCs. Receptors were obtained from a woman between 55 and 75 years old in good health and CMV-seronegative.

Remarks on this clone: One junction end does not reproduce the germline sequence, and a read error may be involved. CDR3 nucleotide sequence: TGCGCCAGCAGTTTGGTCGCTAGCACCACCTACGAGCAGTACTTC. This encodes CASSLVASTTYEQYF. This rearrangement joins TRBV5-1 to TRBJ2-7; D is possibly TRBD2 (5 bases). CDR1 and CDR2 from the germline V gene are SGHRS and YFSETQ. This CDR3 region has 15 residues.

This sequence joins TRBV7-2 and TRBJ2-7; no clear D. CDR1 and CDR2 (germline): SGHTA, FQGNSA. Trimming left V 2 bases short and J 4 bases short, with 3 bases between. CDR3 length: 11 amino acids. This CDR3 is CASSLTYEQYF. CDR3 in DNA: TGTGCCAGCAGCTTAACTTACGAGCAGTACTTC.

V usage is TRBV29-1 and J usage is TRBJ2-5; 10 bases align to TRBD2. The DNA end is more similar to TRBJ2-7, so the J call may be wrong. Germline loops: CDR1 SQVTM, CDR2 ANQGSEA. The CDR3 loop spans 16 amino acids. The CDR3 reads CSVEGLAGASSYEQYF. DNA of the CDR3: TGCAGCGTTGAAGGGCTAGCGGGGGCCAGCTCCTACGAGCAGTACTTC.